A single sample gave rise to the 13 T cell receptor beta chains below, sequenced in a study of CD8 T cells in ankylosing spondylitis. TCRdb itself ran the 5' RACE reads through MiXCR, one entry per CDR3 protein. The sample holds around 150,000 distinct CDR3 sequences; roughly 12% are singletons and the top ten take approximately 32%. Material: blood, either unsorted or a sorted T cell fraction (not recorded which). These receptors were taken from a male donor with ankylosing spondylitis or in good health (not recorded which).

This clonotype was observed at least ten times. This sequence joins TRBV9 and TRBJ2-7, with no clear D. CDR3 length: 13 amino acids. The ends were cut back, 2 bases at V and 2 bases at J, with 8 bases in the middle. CDR1 is SGDLS and CDR2 is YYNGEE in the germline V gene. CDR3 sequence: CASSVSSTYEQYF. In DNA form, the CDR3 reads TGTGCCAGCAGCGTCTCTTCTACCTACGAGCAGTACTTC.

This clonotype came up many times. This chain connects TRBV11-2 to TRBJ1-3; 7 bases map to TRBD1. The CDR3 runs 15 residues. The trim removed 4 bases at V and 0 bases at J, leaving 3 bases unmatched. CDR1 and CDR2 from the germline V gene are SGHAT and FQNNGV. Here the CDR3 reads CASSSYRGSGNTIYF. The DNA for the CDR3 is TGTGCCAGCAGCTCCTACAGGGGCTCTGGAAACACCATATATTTT.

This clonotype was detected many times. The rearrangement uses TRBV10-3 and TRBJ2-1; either TRBD1 or TRBD2 may fit D (5 bases each). CDR1 is ENHRY and CDR2 is SYGVKD in the germline V gene. The V and J ends lost 2 bases and 1 base respectively, with 12 bases between them. CDR3 length equals 16 residues. This CDR3 is CAISEMRGPSYNEQFF. CDR3 DNA sequence: TGTGCCATCAGTGAGATGAGGGGCCCATCCTACAATGAGCAGTTCTTC.

This clonotype has a count of ten or more. The CDR3 DNA reads as TGTGCCAGCAGCCGACAGGGGTTTGATCAGCCCCAGCATTTT. Its protein is CASSRQGFDQPQHF. The chain has TRBV9 and TRBJ1-5; 8 positions agree with TRBD1. J was trimmed by 5 bases and V by 4 bases; bases with no gene match: 5. The length of the CDR3 is 14 residues. The germline V gene has CDR1 SGDLS and CDR2 YYNGEE.

This clonotype was found many times. This chain links TRBV9 with TRBJ2-1; weak D call: TRBD1 (7 bases). The CDR3 has 14 amino acids. The V gene's germline CDR1 is SGDLS and CDR2 YYNGEE. Trimming shortened V by 0 bases and J by 8 bases, and 12 bases separated the two germline ends. The CDR3 nucleotides read TGTGCCAGCAGCGTAGGAGGGGGCGGGGATGAGCAGTTCTTC. This gives the protein CASSVGGGGDEQFF.

In this sample, this clonotype turned up many times. This chain connects TRBV5-1 to TRBJ2-1; D call uncertain. The CDR3 has 15 residues. Per germline, CDR1 SGHRS and CDR2 YFSETQ. Trimming removed 0 bases from V and 7 bases from J, with 14 bases in between. The CDR3 protein is CASSLAGSSKNEQFF. In nucleotides, the CDR3 is TGCGCCAGCAGCTTGGCCGGCAGTTCGAAGAATGAGCAGTTCTTC.

This clonotype was recorded at least ten times. This chain links TRBV5-1 with TRBJ2-3; 7 bases are a match to TRBD2. V was clipped by 4 bases and J by 2 bases; unmatched bases: 4. CDR1 is SGHRS, CDR2 YFSETQ, per germline. The CDR3 totals 14 residues. This chain's CDR3 is CASSVSGFTDTQYF. CDR3 nucleotides: TGCGCCAGCAGCGTTAGCGGGTTCACAGATACGCAGTATTTT.

This clonotype was seen at least ten times. This chain uses TRBV6-1 with TRBJ1-1, with D unresolved. This CDR3 comprises 13 residues. Germline V gene lookup returns CDR1 MNHNS and CDR2 SASEGT. The V end was cut by 5 bases, the J end by 5 bases, with 12 bases between. CDR3 sequence (DNA): TGTGCCAGCAGTCCTACATTATGGACTGAAGCTTTCTTT. Amino acids: CASSPTLWTEAFF.

This clonotype was counted a few times. The rearrangement uses TRBV25-1 and TRBJ2-1, with 10 bases aligning to TRBD1. V was pared by 4 bases and J by 1 base, with 1 base of the junction left unmatched. This CDR3 region has 15 residues. Germline CDR1 and CDR2: MGHDK and SYGVNS. The CDR3 region has the DNA TGTGCCAGCAGTGGGGACAGGGGATCCTACAATGAGCAGTTCTTC. It encodes CASSGDRGSYNEQFF.

At least ten counts were recorded for this clonotype. The chain uses TRBV6-5 and TRBJ2-1; TRBD2 matches at 11 bases. The CDR3 totals 19 residues. Germline V gene lookup returns CDR1 MNHEY and CDR2 SVGAGI. J was trimmed by 1 base and V by 4 bases; bases with no gene match: 12. The CDR3 sequence: CASSSPGLADHPSYNEQFF. The CDR3 DNA reads TGTGCCAGCAGTTCCCCGGGACTAGCGGACCATCCTTCCTACAATGAGCAGTTCTTC.

This clonotype was seen more than once but under ten times. The rearrangement joins TRBV5-8 to TRBJ2-2, with D perhaps matching TRBD2 (6 bases). V was pared by 5 bases and J by 6 bases, with 17 bases between. Germline assignment: CDR1 SGHTS and CDR2 YDEGEE. The CDR3 is 15 residues long. CDR3 bases: TGTGCCAGCAGTCTCGAAGGGACTTGGGCCGGGGAGCTGTTTTTT. The encoded protein is CASSLEGTWAGELFF.

The J gene is TRBJ2-1, the V gene TRBV4-2; TRBD2 matches 9 bases. The CDR3 length is 16 residues. The junction had 12 bases not matched to a gene; V was cut back by 7 bases and J by 5 bases. CDR1 and CDR2 from the germline V gene are LGHNA and YNFKEQ. CDR3 DNA: TGTGCCAGCACCCGAAGCGGCGGGAGGGTGGACAATGAGCAGTTCTTC. The encoded protein is CASTRSGGRVDNEQFF.

This clonotype showed up many times. The chain uses TRBV20-1 and TRBJ1-4; D is undetermined. The CDR3 extends over 13 amino acids. In germline, CDR1 is DFQATT, CDR2 SNEGSKA (reference sequence). The V gene lost 3 bases and the J gene lost 7 bases, with 12 bases spanning the gap. The CDR3 is CSASAGLGEKLFF. DNA for the CDR3: TGCAGTGCTAGTGCTGGGTTAGGTGAAAAACTGTTTTTT.